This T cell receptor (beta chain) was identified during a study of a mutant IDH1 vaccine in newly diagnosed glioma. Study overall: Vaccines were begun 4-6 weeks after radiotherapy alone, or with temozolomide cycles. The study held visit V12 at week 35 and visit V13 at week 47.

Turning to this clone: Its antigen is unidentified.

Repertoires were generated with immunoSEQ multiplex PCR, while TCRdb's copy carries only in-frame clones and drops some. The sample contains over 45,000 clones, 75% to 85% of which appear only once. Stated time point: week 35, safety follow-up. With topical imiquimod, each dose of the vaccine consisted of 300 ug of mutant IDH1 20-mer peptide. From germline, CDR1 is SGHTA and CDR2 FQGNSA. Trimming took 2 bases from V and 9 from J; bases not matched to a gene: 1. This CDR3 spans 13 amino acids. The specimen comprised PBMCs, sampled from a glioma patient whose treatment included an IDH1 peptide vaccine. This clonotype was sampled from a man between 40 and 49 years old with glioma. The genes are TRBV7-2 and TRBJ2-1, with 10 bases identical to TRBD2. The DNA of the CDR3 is TGTGCCAGCAGCTTACTAGCGGGAGTTGAGCAGTTCTTC. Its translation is CASSLLAGVEQFF.